This paragraph covers one TCR beta chain sequence. MiXCR, run by TCRdb on the RT-PCR reads, gives a single entry per CDR3 protein. The sample holds 860,000 or so distinct CDR3 sequences, 20% to 25% seen once. This sample is part of a study of response to subunit inactivated influenza vaccine. The receptor was derived from a middle-aged man who received an inactivated influenza vaccine. Sequencing used PBMCs from blood, obtained 5 days after vaccination.

The CDR3 coding sequence is TGTGCCAGCAGCTTGAATTTGGGGGGGTTCTACGAGCAGTACTTC. Translated: CASSLNLGGFYEQYF. The chain recombines TRBV7-9 with TRBJ2-7; 7 nucleotides agree with TRBD2. Trimming cost V 3 bases and J 3 bases; bases outside gene matches: 8. CDR3 length equals 15 residues. CDR1 is SEHNR, CDR2 FQNEAQ, per germline (reference sequence).